This TCR beta chain is drawn from a study of T cells in women clearing cervical HPV infection. In the case of this clone: The CDR3 extends 3 residues past the end of the read, so its final part is completed from the germline J gene.

Here immunoSEQ multiplex PCR was the method, and the copy in TCRdb shows in-frame clones only, minus some. The sample holds 45,000 to 50,000 clones. The CDR3 contains 17 residues. The V gene's germline CDR1 is SGHVS and CDR2 FQNEAQ. V gave up 5 bases and J gave up 6 bases, with 25 bases separating them. The chain joins TRBV7-8 to TRBJ1-2; D is undetermined. This receptor was identified in a woman between 18 and 70 years old with a cervical HPV16 infection that either progressed to CIN3+ or cleared (not recorded which). Sequencing was carried out using blood buffy coat. The sequenced part of the CDR3 DNA is TGTGCCAGCAGCGAGAGTTCAGGTCCTAACGATCCCCATGGC. Amino acid sequence: CASSESSGPNDPHG. The whole CDR3 sequence reads CASSESSGPNDPHGYTF.